A selection of T cell receptor beta chains follows, all from one sample in a study of shared clonotypes between healthy human individuals. Profiling relied on immunoSEQ multiplex PCR, and the TCRdb table lists in-frame clones only, not all of them. The table records around 2.1 million clones, more than 85% of them present only once. The sequenced material came from naive CD8+ T cells from PBMCs. Source of these receptors: a man younger than 35 in good health. Some clones in this sample may be carry-over from other donors' samples. Both conserved end residues are part of each CDR3. A D gene is named only where the DNA matches it firmly. Size is stated for part of the rows, as once, few or many counts, or as a class when the clone is expanded.

j_call clone_size d_call cdr3_length v_call cdr3_nt cdr3_aa
TRBJ2-7 . TRBD2 13 TRBV28 TGTGCCAGCAGTTTAGGCGGGAGCTACGAGCAGTACTTC CASSLGGSYEQYF
TRBJ2-7 . . 14 TRBV19 TGTGCCAGTAGTATCGGCGCCGACTCCTACGAGCAGTACTTC CASSIGADSYEQYF
TRBJ1-1 few TRBD1 14 TRBV9 TGTGCCAGCAGCGCCCAGCAAGGACAGGGGGGAGCTTTCTTT CASSAQQGQGGAFF
TRBJ1-6 . TRBD1 19 TRBV2 TGTGCCAGCAGTGGCACCGGGACAGGGGACTATTCTCAGAATTCACCCCTCCACTTT CASSGTGTGDYSQNSPLHF
TRBJ2-7 . TRBD1 14 TRBV9 TGTGCCAGCAGCCTTGGGGACAGCCCCTACGAGCAGTACTTC CASSLGDSPYEQYF
TRBJ2-3 . . 13 TRBV7-9 TGTGCCAGCAGCTTAGGACGGCTCGATACGCAGTATTTT CASSLGRLDTQYF
TRBJ1-1 . . 13 TRBV19 TGTGCCAGCCCCACCCCGGGGTCCACTGAAGCTTTCTTT CASPTPGSTEAFF
TRBJ2-2 . . 14 TRBV28 TGTGCCAGCAGTTTGACCCTTTACACCGGGGAGCTGTTTTTT CASSLTLYTGELFF
TRBJ2-3 . . 14 TRBV28 TGTGCCAGCAGCCGAACAGTTCCCACAGATACGCAGTATTTT CASSRTVPTDTQYF
TRBJ2-7 . TRBD1 15 TRBV7-2 TGTGCCAGCATTGACCGCAGGGGGAACTCCTACGAGCAGTACTTC CASIDRRGNSYEQYF
TRBJ2-2 . . 14 TRBV30 TGTGCCTCTACGCCGGGGGTGGGCACCGGGGAGCTGTTTTTT CASTPGVGTGELFF
TRBJ2-1 . . 17 TRBV9 TGTGCCAGCAGCGTAACCCCCCTAGCGACAACCTACAATGAGCAGTTCTTC CASSVTPLATTYNEQFF
TRBJ2-1 . . 13 TRBV19 TGTGCCAGTAGTATAACTCGGGTTCGGCAGCAGTTCTTC CASSITRVRQQFF
TRBJ2-1 . TRBD1 14 TRBV14 TGTGCCAGCAGCCAGACAGGGGGCCGTAATGAGCAGTTCTTC CASSQTGGRNEQFF
TRBJ1-5 . . 13 TRBV19 TGTGCCAGTAGTCCCCGGACGGTCGAGCCCCAGCATTTT CASSPRTVEPQHF
TRBJ1-5 . TRBD1 14 TRBV6-5 TGTGCCAGCAGTGAACGACAGGGAAATCAGCCCCAGCATTTT CASSERQGNQPQHF
TRBJ2-7 . . 13 TRBV7-6 TGTGCCAGCAGCCCAAGGGGGACCTACGAGCAGTACTTC CASSPRGTYEQYF
TRBJ1-1 . . 14 TRBV11-3 TGTGCCAGCAGCGATGGAAGCTTCAACACTGAAGCTTTCTTT CASSDGSFNTEAFF
TRBJ2-5 . TRBD2 15 TRBV18 TGTGCCAGCTCACAGGGACTAGCGGTTCAAGAGACCCAGTACTTC CASSQGLAVQETQYF
TRBJ2-7 . . 15 TRBV28 TGTGCCAGCAGTTTCCGGAACCCTTTTGCCTACGAGCAGTACTTC CASSFRNPFAYEQYF
TRBJ2-1 . TRBD2 14 TRBV5-8 TGTGCCAGCGATACCGGGGAGGGAGTCAATGAGCAGTTCTTC CASDTGEGVNEQFF
TRBJ2-2 . . 16 TRBV13 TGTGCCAGCAGCTTAGGCCCGAACCCCTACACCGGGGAGCTGTTTTTT CASSLGPNPYTGELFF
TRBJ1-1 . TRBD1 15 TRBV9 TGTGCCAGCAGCCGAGGACAGGGTGCGAACACTGAAGCTTTCTTT CASSRGQGANTEAFF
TRBJ2-5 . . 13 TRBV4-1 TGCGCCAGCAGCCTGGGGGGCGTAGAGACCCAGTACTTC CASSLGGVETQYF
TRBJ2-7 . . 14 TRBV4-3 TGCGCCAGCAGCCACGGGGGGCGCCACGACGAGCAGTACTTC CASSHGGRHDEQYF
TRBJ2-7 . . 11 TRBV5-6 TGTGCCAGCAGCTCAGACTACGAGCAGTACTTC CASSSDYEQYF
TRBJ1-1 . . 16 TRBV14 TGTGCCAGCAGCCAAGATTGGGGTACTATGAACACTGAAGCTTTCTTT CASSQDWGTMNTEAFF
TRBJ2-7 . . 16 TRBV5-4 TGTGCCAGCAGCTTGCAGGCTAGCGCAATTACCTACGAGCAGTACTTC CASSLQASAITYEQYF
TRBJ2-7 . TRBD2 16 TRBV4-1 TGCGCCAGCAGCCCAAGTGGTCTAGCGGGAGTATACGAGCAGTACTTC CASSPSGLAGVYEQYF
TRBJ2-1 . . 15 TRBV28 TGTGCCAGCAGTTTTCTCGGTGATAGCGTTAATGAGCAGTTCTTC CASSFLGDSVNEQFF
TRBJ2-1 . TRBD2 15 TRBV27 TGTGCCAGCAGCACCGGGACTAGCGGGATGGGTGAGCAGTTCTTC CASSTGTSGMGEQFF
TRBJ2-1 . . 15 TRBV4-2 TGTGCCAGCAGCCATGCAGAGAGCTCCTACAATGAGCAGTTCTTC CASSHAESSYNEQFF
TRBJ2-5 . . 16 TRBV7-9 TGTGCCAGCAGCTTAGCTGGTCGGGCAGGGGGGGAGACCCAGTACTTC CASSLAGRAGGETQYF
TRBJ1-5 . . 14 TRBV7-8 TGTGCCAGCAGCTTAACTCCTACCAATCAGCCCCAGCATTTT CASSLTPTNQPQHF
TRBJ2-1 . . 13 TRBV30 TGTGCCTGGAGTGTATTGCGGTGGAATGAGCAGTTCTTC CAWSVLRWNEQFF
TRBJ1-6 . TRBD1 15 TRBV5-6 TGTGCCAGCAGCTCCGGGACAGGGAAAAATTCACCCCTCCACTTT CASSSGTGKNSPLHF
TRBJ2-2 . TRBD2 17 TRBV25-1 TGTGCCAGCAGCCACCCAGTTAGCGGGTTTGGCACCGGGGAGCTGTTTTTT CASSHPVSGFGTGELFF
TRBJ2-3 . TRBD2 16 TRBV7-9 TGTGCCAGCAGCCCGCCGACTAGCGGGGTGGGGGATACGCAGTATTTT CASSPPTSGVGDTQYF
TRBJ2-3 . . 15 TRBV12-5 TGTGCTAGTGGTTGGGCGCGGGACAGCACAGATACGCAGTATTTT CASGWARDSTDTQYF
TRBJ1-4 few . 14 TRBV7-9 TGTGCCAGCAGCCCCTCGGGCGGGAATGAAAAACTGTTTTTT CASSPSGGNEKLFF
TRBJ2-1 . TRBD2 15 TRBV9 TGTGCCAGCAGCCCGAGCGGGAGCTCCTACAATGAGCAGTTCTTC CASSPSGSSYNEQFF
TRBJ1-2 . . 14 TRBV7-6 TGTGCCAGCAGCCCCCGGGCCTCCGGGTATGGCTACACCTTC CASSPRASGYGYTF
TRBJ1-1 . TRBD1 14 TRBV19 TGTGCCAGTGTCGAGACAGGGGGGAGGGCTGAAGCTTTCTTT CASVETGGRAEAFF
TRBJ2-1 few . 16 TRBV7-6 TGTGCCAGCAGCTTAGGTTGGCGGACCTCCTACAATGAGCAGTTCTTC CASSLGWRTSYNEQFF
TRBJ2-7 . TRBD2 15 TRBV10-1 TGCGCCAGCAGTGAGTTAGCGGGAGACTCCTACGAGCAGTACTTC CASSELAGDSYEQYF
TRBJ1-1 few . 13 TRBV30 TGTGCCTGGAGAGAGACCGGAAGAACTGAAGCTTTCTTT CAWRETGRTEAFF
TRBJ1-2 . TRBD1 16 TRBV5-5 TGTGCCAGCAGCTTCTCACCGGGGACAGGGGAGAGCGGCTACACCTTC CASSFSPGTGESGYTF
TRBJ2-7 once TRBD1 15 TRBV27 TGTGCCAGCAGTGAGGGACAGGGTGAAGCCTACGAGCAGTACTTC CASSEGQGEAYEQYF
TRBJ1-5 once TRBD1 18 TRBV6-1 TGTGCCAGCAGTGGACAGGGAATGGGCCGTTATAGCAATCAGCCCCAGCATTTT CASSGQGMGRYSNQPQHF
TRBJ2-7 . . 13 TRBV10-2 TGCGCCAGCAGTGTAGACGGATCCTACGAGCAGTACTTC CASSVDGSYEQYF
TRBJ2-3 . TRBD2 14 TRBV27 TGTGCCAGCAGTATTAGCGGGAGGTCAGATACGCAGTATTTT CASSISGRSDTQYF
TRBJ1-1 . . 14 TRBV7-2 TGTGCCAGCACCTCAGTGGGCCAGAACACTGAAGCTTTCTTT CASTSVGQNTEAFF
TRBJ1-1 few . 14 TRBV7-8 TGTGCCAGCAGCCTTCTCAGGGACGCAAGTGAAGCTTTCTTT CASSLLRDASEAFF